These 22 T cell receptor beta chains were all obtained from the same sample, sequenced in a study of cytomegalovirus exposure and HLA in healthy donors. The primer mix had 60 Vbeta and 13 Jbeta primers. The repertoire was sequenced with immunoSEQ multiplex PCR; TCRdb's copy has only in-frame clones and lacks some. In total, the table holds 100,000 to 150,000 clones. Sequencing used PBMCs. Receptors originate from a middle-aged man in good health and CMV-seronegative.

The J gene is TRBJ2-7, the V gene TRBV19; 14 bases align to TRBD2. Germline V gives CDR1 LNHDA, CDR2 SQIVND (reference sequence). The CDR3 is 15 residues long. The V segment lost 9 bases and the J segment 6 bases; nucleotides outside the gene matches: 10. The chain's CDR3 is CASRSSGTSGSEQYF. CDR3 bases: TGTGCCAGCAGATCGTCCGGGACTAGCGGGAGCGAGCAGTACTTC.

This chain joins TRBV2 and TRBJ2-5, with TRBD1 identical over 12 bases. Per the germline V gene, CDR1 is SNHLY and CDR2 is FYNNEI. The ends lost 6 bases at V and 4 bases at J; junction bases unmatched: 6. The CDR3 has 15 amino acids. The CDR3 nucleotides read TGTGCCAGCAGCACCGGGACAGGGGGCCGAGAGACCCAGTACTTC. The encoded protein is CASSTGTGGRETQYF.

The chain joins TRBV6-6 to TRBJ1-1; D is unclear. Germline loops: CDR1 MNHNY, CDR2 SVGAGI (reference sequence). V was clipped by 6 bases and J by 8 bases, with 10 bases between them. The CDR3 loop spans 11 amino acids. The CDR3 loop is CASRTQWEAFF. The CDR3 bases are TGTGCCAGCAGGACTCAGTGGGAAGCTTTCTTT.

CDR3 sequence reads: CASSRELRLSYEQYF. The CDR3 DNA follows: TGTGCCAGTAGTAGAGAACTAAGACTTAGCTACGAGCAGTACTTC. The chain has TRBV19 and TRBJ2-7; D gene uncertain. This CDR3 has 15 residues. V dropped 4 bases and J dropped 3 bases, with 16 bases sitting between them. Germline V lookup: CDR1 LNHDA, CDR2 SQIVND (reference sequence).

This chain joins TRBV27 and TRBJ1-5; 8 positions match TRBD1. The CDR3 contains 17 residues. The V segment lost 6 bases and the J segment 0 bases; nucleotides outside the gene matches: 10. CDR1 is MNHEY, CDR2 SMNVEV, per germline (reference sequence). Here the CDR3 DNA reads TGTGCCAGCAGGAGCAGGGGGCGCCCCGGTAGCAATCAGCCCCAGCATTTT. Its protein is CASRSRGRPGSNQPQHF.

CDR3 in amino acids: CAWSVRRAGGTYEQYF. The DNA of the CDR3 is TGTGCCTGGAGTGTACGCAGGGCAGGGGGTACCTACGAGCAGTACTTC. This chain links TRBV30 with TRBJ2-7; the match to TRBD1 covers 7 bases. V dropped 0 bases and J dropped 2; count of bases not matched to a gene: 10. Germline V gene lookup returns CDR1 GTSNPN and CDR2 SVGIG (reference sequence). This CDR3 is built from 16 residues.

CDR3 sequence reads: CASSVLTGLLSGANVLTF. The CDR3 DNA is TGTGCCAGCAGTGTATTAACAGGCCTTCTCTCTGGGGCCAACGTCCTGACTTTC. V is TRBV6-1 and J is TRBJ2-6, with TRBD1 as a possible D gene (5 bases). Trimming cost V 4 bases and J 0 bases, with 16 bases left between them. Germline V CDR1 and CDR2: MNHNS, SASEGT. The CDR3 is 18 residues long.

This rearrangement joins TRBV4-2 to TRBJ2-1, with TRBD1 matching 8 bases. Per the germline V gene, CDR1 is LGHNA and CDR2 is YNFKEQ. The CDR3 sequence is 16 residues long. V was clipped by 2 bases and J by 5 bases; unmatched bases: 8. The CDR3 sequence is CASSQMARGPDNEQFF. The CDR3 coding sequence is TGTGCCAGCAGCCAAATGGCCAGGGGGCCTGACAATGAGCAGTTCTTC.

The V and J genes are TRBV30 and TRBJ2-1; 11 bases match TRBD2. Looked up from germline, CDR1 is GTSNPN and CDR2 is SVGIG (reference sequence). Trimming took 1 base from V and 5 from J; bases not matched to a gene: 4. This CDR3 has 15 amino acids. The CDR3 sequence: CAWSAGTSGNNEQFF. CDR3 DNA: TGTGCCTGGAGTGCAGGGACTAGCGGAAACAATGAGCAGTTCTTC.

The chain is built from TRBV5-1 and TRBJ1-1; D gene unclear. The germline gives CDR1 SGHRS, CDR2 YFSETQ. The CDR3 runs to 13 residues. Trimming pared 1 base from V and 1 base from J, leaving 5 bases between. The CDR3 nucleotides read TGCGCCAGCAGCTTGAGACAGAACACTGAAGCTTTCTTT. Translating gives CASSLRQNTEAFF.

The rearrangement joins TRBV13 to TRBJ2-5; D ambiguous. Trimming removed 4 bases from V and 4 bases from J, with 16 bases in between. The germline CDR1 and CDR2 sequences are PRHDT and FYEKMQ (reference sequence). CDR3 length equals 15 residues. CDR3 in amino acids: CASSSPAGVGETQYF. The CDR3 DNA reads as TGTGCCAGCAGCTCCCCTGCCGGAGTGGGAGAGACCCAGTACTTC. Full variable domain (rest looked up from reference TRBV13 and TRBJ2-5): AAGVIQSPRHLIKEKRETATLKCYPIPRHDTVYWYQQGPGQDPQFLISFYEKMQSDKGSIPDRFSAQQFSDYHSELNMSSLELGDSALYFCASSSPAGVGETQYFGPGTRLLVL.

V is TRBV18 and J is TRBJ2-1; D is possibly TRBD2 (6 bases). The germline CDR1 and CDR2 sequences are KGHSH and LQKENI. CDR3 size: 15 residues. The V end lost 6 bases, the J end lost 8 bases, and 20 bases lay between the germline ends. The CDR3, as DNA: TGTGCCAGCTCCTCGCGGCTAGCGCCTTTGGATGAGCAGTTCTTC. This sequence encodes CASSSRLAPLDEQFF.

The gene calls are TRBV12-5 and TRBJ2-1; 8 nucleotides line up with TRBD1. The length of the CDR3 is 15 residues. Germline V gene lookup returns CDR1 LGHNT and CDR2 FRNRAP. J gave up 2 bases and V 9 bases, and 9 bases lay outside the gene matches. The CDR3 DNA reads TGTGCTAGCGGATCTGGACAGGGCACCTACAATGAGCAGTTCTTC. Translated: CASGSGQGTYNEQFF.

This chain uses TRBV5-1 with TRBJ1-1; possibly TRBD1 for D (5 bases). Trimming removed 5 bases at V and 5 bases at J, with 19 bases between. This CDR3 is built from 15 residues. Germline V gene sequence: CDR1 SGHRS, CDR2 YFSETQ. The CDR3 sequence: CASSTLGGRGTEAFF. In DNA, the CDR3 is TGCGCCAGCAGTACCCTGGGCGGTCGGGGGACTGAAGCTTTCTTT.

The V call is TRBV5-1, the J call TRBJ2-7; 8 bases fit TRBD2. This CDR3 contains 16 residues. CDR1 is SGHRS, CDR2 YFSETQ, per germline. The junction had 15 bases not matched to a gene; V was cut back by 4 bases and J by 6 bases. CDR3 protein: CASSAASGPLRAEQYF. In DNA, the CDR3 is TGCGCCAGCAGCGCCGCTAGCGGGCCCCTTAGGGCCGAGCAGTACTTC.

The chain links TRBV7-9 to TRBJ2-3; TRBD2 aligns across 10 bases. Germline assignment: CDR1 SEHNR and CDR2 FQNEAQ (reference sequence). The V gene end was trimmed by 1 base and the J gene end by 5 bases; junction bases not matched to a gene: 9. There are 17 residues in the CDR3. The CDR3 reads CASSLEFFSGRRDTQYF. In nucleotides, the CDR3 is TGTGCCAGCAGCTTAGAGTTTTTTAGCGGGAGGAGAGATACGCAGTATTTT.

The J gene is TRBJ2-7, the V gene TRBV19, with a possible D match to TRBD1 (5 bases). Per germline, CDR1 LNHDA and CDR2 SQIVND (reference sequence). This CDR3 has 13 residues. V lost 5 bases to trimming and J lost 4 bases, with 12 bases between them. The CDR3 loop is CASSLGPSYEQYF. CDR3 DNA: TGTGCCAGTAGTCTGGGGCCTTCATACGAGCAGTACTTC.

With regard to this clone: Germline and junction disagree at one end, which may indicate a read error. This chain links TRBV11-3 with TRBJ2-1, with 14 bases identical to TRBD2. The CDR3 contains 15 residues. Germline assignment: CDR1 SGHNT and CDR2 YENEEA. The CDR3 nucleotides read TGTGCCAGCAGCTTAGACCCGGGACTAGCGGGAGTGCACCTCTTC. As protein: CASSLDPGLAGVHLF.

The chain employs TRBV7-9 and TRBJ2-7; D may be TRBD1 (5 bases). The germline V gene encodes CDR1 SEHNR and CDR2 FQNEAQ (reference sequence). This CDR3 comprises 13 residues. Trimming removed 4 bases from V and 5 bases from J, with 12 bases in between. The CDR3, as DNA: TGTGCCAGCAGCTATAGGGGTTTAGACGAGCAGTACTTC. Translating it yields CASSYRGLDEQYF.

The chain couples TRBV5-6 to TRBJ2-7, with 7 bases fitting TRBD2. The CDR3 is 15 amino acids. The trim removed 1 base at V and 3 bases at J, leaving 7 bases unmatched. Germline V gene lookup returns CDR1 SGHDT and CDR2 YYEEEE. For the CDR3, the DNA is TGTGCCAGCAGCTTGTCACGACTAGCCAACTACGAGCAGTACTTC. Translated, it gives CASSLSRLANYEQYF.

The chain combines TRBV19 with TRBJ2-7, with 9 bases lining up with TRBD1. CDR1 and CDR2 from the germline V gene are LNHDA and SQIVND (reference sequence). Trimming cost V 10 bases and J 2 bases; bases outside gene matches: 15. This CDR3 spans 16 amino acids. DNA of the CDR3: TGTGCCACCAGTGACCCGGGACAGGGTGAGGCCTACGAGCAGTACTTC. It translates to CATSDPGQGEAYEQYF. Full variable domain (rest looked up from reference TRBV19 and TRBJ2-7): DGGITQSPKYLFRKEGQNVTLSCEQNLNHDAMYWYRQDPGQGLRLIYYSQIVNDFQKGDIAEGYSVSREKKESFPLTVTSAQKNPTAFYLCATSDPGQGEAYEQYFGPGTRLTVT.

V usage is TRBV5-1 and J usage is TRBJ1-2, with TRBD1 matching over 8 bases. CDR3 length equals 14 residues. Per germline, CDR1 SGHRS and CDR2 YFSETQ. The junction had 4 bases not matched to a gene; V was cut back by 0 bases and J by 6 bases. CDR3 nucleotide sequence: TGCGCCAGCAGCTTGGTCCAGGGGGCGGATGGCTACACCTTC. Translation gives CASSLVQGADGYTF.